This T cell receptor beta chain was identified in a study of regulatory T cells in long-lasting Graves disease. Time point specified: newly diagnosed GD, antithyroid drugs for less than 3 months. Extracted PBMC RNA gave rise to the TCR library. Investigators prepared the TCR beta libraries by applying iRepertoire HTBI primers and Arm-PCR of CDR3 regions. From the multiplex PCR reads, TCRdb called clonotypes with MiXCR, one entry per CDR3 protein. The sample contains 560,000 or so distinct CDR3 sequences, approximately 16% of which appear only once. The CDR3 length is 13 residues. The germline V gene has CDR1 GTSNPN and CDR2 SVGIG (reference sequence). V was clipped by 2 bases and J by 7 bases, with 11 bases between them. Study-wide results and limits: It was possible that the small sample size reduced accuracy. Study of thyroid tissue was not done, with only peripheral blood studied.

This clonotype was detected many times. Its antigen remains unidentified. These data are also associated with another study on T cells in Graves' hyperthyroidism and ophthalmopathy. That report notes: An absence of ophthalmopathy progression within 18 months meant stable Graves' hyperthyroidism. The HTBI primer set served for first-round RT-PCR of the TCR CDR3.

The sequence was collected from a man between 18 and 35 years old with Graves disease. Specimen: peripheral blood mononuclear cells (PBMCs), collected at new diagnosis, from a patient treated with antithyroid drugs. The V gene is TRBV30, the J gene TRBJ2-2, with D possibly being TRBD2 (7 bases). The CDR3 region is CAWSYREGGELFF. DNA for the CDR3: TGTGCCTGGAGTTACAGGGAGGGCGGGGAGCTGTTTTTT.